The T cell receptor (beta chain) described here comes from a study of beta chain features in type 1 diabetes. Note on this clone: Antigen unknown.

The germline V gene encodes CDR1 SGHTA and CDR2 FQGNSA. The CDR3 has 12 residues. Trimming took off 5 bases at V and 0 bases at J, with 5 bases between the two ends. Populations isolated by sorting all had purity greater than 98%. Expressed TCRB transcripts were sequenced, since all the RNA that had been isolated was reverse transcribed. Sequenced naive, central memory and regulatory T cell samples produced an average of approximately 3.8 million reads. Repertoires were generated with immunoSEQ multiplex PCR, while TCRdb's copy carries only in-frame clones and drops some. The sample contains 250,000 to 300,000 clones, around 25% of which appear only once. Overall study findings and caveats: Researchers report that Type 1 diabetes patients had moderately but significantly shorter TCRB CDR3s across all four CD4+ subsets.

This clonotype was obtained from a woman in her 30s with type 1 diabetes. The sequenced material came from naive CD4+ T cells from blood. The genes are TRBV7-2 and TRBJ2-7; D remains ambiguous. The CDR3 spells CASSPHSYEQYF. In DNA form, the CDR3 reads TGTGCCAGCAGCCCCCACTCCTACGAGCAGTACTTC.